The 24 T cell receptor beta chains presented below share a single source sample, sequenced in a study of blood T cell repertoires in COVID-19. Only in-frame clones appear in the TCRdb table, and some are missing; sequencing was by immunoSEQ multiplex PCR. The repertoire includes about 210,000 clones, approximately 86% of them detected once, and under 30% sits in the top ten. Sequences were obtained from PBMCs or T cells enriched from blood (not recorded which). The origin of the receptors is a woman aged 40 to 55 in a cohort exposed to, infected with or recovered from COVID-19 (not recorded which).

The rearrangement joins TRBV7-2 to TRBJ1-1; 7 nucleotides line up with TRBD1. The J segment lost 1 base and the V segment lost 0 bases, leaving 2 bases of the junction unmatched. Germline loops: CDR1 SGHTA, CDR2 FQGNSA. The CDR3 spans 15 residues. CDR3 sequence (DNA): TGTGCCAGCAGCTTAGCGACAGGGAGGAACACTGAAGCTTTCTTT. It is translated as CASSLATGRNTEAFF. The whole variable domain, filled in from reference TRBV7-2 and TRBJ1-1, reads GAGVSQSPSNKVTEKGKDVELRCDPISGHTALYWYRQSLGQGLEFLIYFQGNSAPDKSGLPSDRFSAERTGGSVSTLTIQRTQQEDSAVYLCASSLATGRNTEAFFGQGTRLTVV.

The chain employs TRBV19 and TRBJ1-5, with D possibly being TRBD1 (6 bases). The CDR3 consists of 12 residues. The V gene's germline CDR1 is LNHDA and CDR2 SQIVND (reference sequence). Trimming cost V 5 bases and J 7 bases, with 9 bases left between them. The DNA for the CDR3 is TGTGCCAGTAGTCAGGGGCGCCAGCCCCAGCATTTT. Translating gives CASSQGRQPQHF.

V is TRBV9 and J is TRBJ2-7; 7 bases align to TRBD1. CDR1 is SGDLS, CDR2 YYNGEE, per germline. V gave up 4 bases and J gave up 3 bases; unmatched junction bases: 7. CDR3 size: 14 residues. CDR3 nucleotide sequence: TGTGCCAGCAGCCCGACAGGGACACTCTACGAGCAGTACTTC. Translating it yields CASSPTGTLYEQYF.

This clone showed up just once. The gene calls are TRBV6-2 or TRBV6-3 and TRBJ1-1; 7 positions match TRBD1. The CDR3 is 14 amino acids. V shed 4 bases and J 1 base; nucleotides not matched to a gene: 3. Germline CDR1 and CDR2: MNHEY and SVGEGT. This chain's CDR3 is CASSFRQGNTEAFF. The CDR3 nucleotides read TGTGCCAGCAGTTTCCGACAGGGGAACACTGAAGCTTTCTTT.

V gene TRBV5-6 combines with J gene TRBJ1-1, with TRBD1 matching over 8 bases. The CDR3 runs to 16 residues. CDR1 is SGHDT, CDR2 YYEEEE, per germline. The junction had 11 bases not matched to a gene; V was cut back by 5 bases and J by 2 bases. The CDR3 reads CASREAWTGSNTEAFF. CDR3 coding DNA: TGTGCCAGCAGAGAGGCCTGGACAGGGTCAAACACTGAAGCTTTCTTT.

The chain employs TRBV4-1 and TRBJ2-3, with D maybe TRBD1 (6 bases). CDR3 size: 18 residues. Trimming took 2 bases from V and 0 from J, leaving 18 bases between them. Germline CDR1 reads MGHRA; CDR2 reads YSYEKL. CDR3 sequence: CASSQHPPGTPSTDTQYF. The CDR3 bases are TGCGCCAGCAGCCAACATCCGCCAGGGACACCTAGCACAGATACGCAGTATTTT.

The J gene is TRBJ1-2, the V gene TRBV24-1; 10 nucleotides line up with TRBD1. V shed 4 bases and J 6 bases; nucleotides not matched to a gene: 7. The germline V gene has CDR1 KGHDR and CDR2 SFDVKD. CDR3 length: 15 residues. The CDR3 loop reads CATSERDRGRDGYTF. The DNA for the CDR3 is TGTGCCACCAGTGAACGAGACAGGGGGCGAGATGGCTACACCTTC.

The J gene is TRBJ1-1, the V gene TRBV21-1; TRBD1, as called in the table, went unchecked against the DNA. TRBV21-1 is a pseudogene. The length of the CDR3 is 15 residues. The CDR3 nucleotides read TGTGCCAGCAGCAAAAATCCCTTGCACAGCACTGAAGCTTTCTTT. Translating gives CASSKNPLHSTEAFF.

V and J are TRBV2 and TRBJ1-1; D is possibly TRBD1 (5 bases). Germline lookup yields CDR1 SNHLY and CDR2 FYNNEI. V gave up 3 bases and J gave up 0 bases, with 14 bases separating them. There are 16 residues in the CDR3. The CDR3 nucleotides read TGTGCCAGCAGTGATGCGGGGAAGGGGATGAACACTGAAGCTTTCTTT. Protein: CASSDAGKGMNTEAFF.

The V call is TRBV3-1 (or the pseudogene TRBV3-2), the J call TRBJ2-2, with TRBD2 matching over 12 bases. The V gene end was trimmed by 0 bases and the J gene end by 7 bases; junction bases not matched to a gene: 6. The CDR3 spans 17 residues. CDR1 is LGHDT and CDR2 is YNNKEL in the germline V gene (reference sequence). The CDR3 coding sequence is TGTGCCAGCAGCCAAGATTTCGCTAGCGGGAGGGACGGGGAGCTGTTTTTT. Amino acid sequence: CASSQDFASGRDGELFF.

The chain combines TRBV19 with TRBJ1-1; D uncertain. Between the trimmed V and J ends, which lost 5 bases and 0 bases, there was a span of 7 bases. The CDR3 contains 13 residues. CDR1 is LNHDA, CDR2 SQIVND, per germline (reference sequence). As DNA, the CDR3 is TGTGCCAGTAGTTACATCCTGAACACTGAAGCTTTCTTT. The encoded protein is CASSYILNTEAFF.

This rearrangement joins TRBV6-2 or TRBV6-3 to TRBJ2-7, with TRBD1 matching over 7 bases. This CDR3 region has 16 residues. The junction had 10 bases not matched to a gene; V was cut back by 4 bases and J by 1 base. In germline, CDR1 is MNHEY, CDR2 SVGEGT. This CDR3 is CASSLFTWDRSYEQYF. The CDR3 nucleotides are TGTGCCAGCAGTTTGTTCACCTGGGACAGATCCTACGAGCAGTACTTC.

The CDR3 spells CASTQLAGPYYEQYF. CDR3 in DNA: TGTGCCAGCACGCAACTAGCGGGGCCCTACTACGAGCAGTACTTC. The genes are TRBV27 and TRBJ2-7; 10 positions agree with TRBD2. With V trimmed by 7 bases and J by 3 bases, 9 bases remained unmatched. The CDR3 spans 15 residues. The germline CDR1 and CDR2 sequences are MNHEY and SMNVEV (reference sequence).

The CDR3 here is CASSLSSGAGNTIYF. The CDR3 DNA reads TGTGCCAGCAGTTTATCATCAGGGGCGGGAAACACCATATATTTT. The V call is TRBV27, the J call TRBJ1-3; a possible D gene is TRBD1 (6 bases). The germline CDR1 and CDR2 sequences are MNHEY and SMNVEV (reference sequence). The V and J ends lost 0 bases and 4 bases respectively, with 10 bases between them. The CDR3 spans 15 residues.

The chain employs TRBV5-4 and TRBJ1-1; D gene uncertain. Germline V gives CDR1 SGHNT, CDR2 YYREEE (reference sequence). V lost 1 base and J 3 bases, leaving 13 bases between the germline ends. The CDR3 runs to 15 residues. In DNA form, the CDR3 reads TGTGCCAGCAGCTTGTTTCCGGGGAGGGACACTGAAGCTTTCTTT. Translation gives CASSLFPGRDTEAFF.

The chain carries TRBV11-2 and TRBJ2-7; 7 bases line up with TRBD2. This CDR3 region has 15 residues. Germline CDR1 and CDR2: SGHAT and FQNNGV. J gave up 4 bases and V 5 bases, and 11 bases lay outside the gene matches. DNA for the CDR3: TGTGCCAGCAGCGCCGAAGCGGGAAAGCTATACGAGCAGTACTTC. The encoded protein is CASSAEAGKLYEQYF.

The chain uses TRBV19 and TRBJ1-1; D is unclear. V lost 1 base, J lost 5 bases, and 8 bases lay in between. CDR1 LNHDA and CDR2 SQIVND come from the germline V gene (reference sequence). The length of the CDR3 is 13 residues. For the CDR3, the DNA is TGTGCCAGTAGTATAGGCGTGAGAACTGAAGCTTTCTTT. Its protein product is CASSIGVRTEAFF. Full variable domain (rest looked up from reference TRBV19 and TRBJ1-1): DGGITQSPKYLFRKEGQNVTLSCEQNLNHDAMYWYRQDPGQGLRLIYYSQIVNDFQKGDIAEGYSVSREKKESFPLTVTSAQKNPTAFYLCASSIGVRTEAFFGQGTRLTVV.

This chain joins TRBV9 and TRBJ2-1, with D possibly matching TRBD2 (6 bases). CDR3 size: 13 residues. The V and J ends lost 3 bases and 5 bases respectively, with 9 bases between them. The germline gives CDR1 SGDLS, CDR2 YYNGEE. In nucleotides, the CDR3 is TGTGCCAGCAGCGGGGGGGATGACAATGAGCAGTTCTTC. This gives the protein CASSGGDDNEQFF.

The genes are TRBV9 and TRBJ1-6; TRBD1 matches 10 bases. J was trimmed by 6 bases and V by 3 bases; bases with no gene match: 6. The germline V gene has CDR1 SGDLS and CDR2 YYNGEE. The CDR3 is 16 residues long. CDR3 coding DNA: TGTGCCAGCAGCGACGGGGACAGGGGAATTAATTCACCCCTCCACTTT. Amino acid sequence: CASSDGDRGINSPLHF.

The genes are TRBV5-5 and TRBJ2-3, with D tentatively TRBD2 (7 bases). The CDR3 spans 14 residues. Trimming cost V 4 bases and J 4 bases, with 13 bases left between them. Germline V gives CDR1 SGHKS, CDR2 YYEKEE (reference sequence). The CDR3 nucleotides read TGTGCCAGCAGCCCAAGGGGGGGAGCAGATACGCAGTATTTT. It encodes CASSPRGGADTQYF. Full variable domain (rest looked up from reference TRBV5-5 and TRBJ2-3): DAGVTQSPTHLIKTRGQQVTLRCSPISGHKSVSWYQQVLGQGPQFIFQYYEKEERGRGNFPDRFSARQFPNYSSELNVNALLLGDSALYLCASSPRGGADTQYFGPGTRLTVL.

The chain couples TRBV28 to TRBJ1-1, with 8 nucleotides matching TRBD1. Trimming took 7 bases from V and 1 from J; bases not matched to a gene: 2. The CDR3 spans 13 residues. Germline V CDR1 and CDR2: MDHEN, SYDVKM. The CDR3 sequence: CASKGTGNTEAFF. CDR3 coding DNA: TGTGCCAGCAAGGGGACAGGGAACACTGAAGCTTTCTTT.

V gene TRBV4-1 combines with J gene TRBJ1-3, with 7 bases matching TRBD1. The V segment lost 1 base and the J segment 0 bases; nucleotides outside the gene matches: 6. The CDR3 runs 17 residues. In germline, CDR1 is MGHRA, CDR2 YSYEKL. As DNA, the CDR3 is TGCGCCAGCAGCCAAGGGCGACAGGGATTCTCTGGAAACACCATATATTTT. Its protein product is CASSQGRQGFSGNTIYF.

This clone showed up just once. The chain uses TRBV5-1 and TRBJ2-2, with 11 bases fitting TRBD1. CDR1 SGHRS and CDR2 YFSETQ come from the germline V gene. The ends lost 5 bases at V and 4 bases at J; junction bases unmatched: 4. The length of the CDR3 is 15 residues. The CDR3 nucleotides are TGCGCCAGCAGACCCGGGACAGGGGGCACCGGGGAGCTGTTTTTT. The encoded protein is CASRPGTGGTGELFF.

The rearrangement uses TRBV2 and TRBJ2-1, with a tentative D call TRBD2 (6 bases). This CDR3 contains 15 residues. Germline V CDR1 and CDR2: SNHLY, FYNNEI. The V end was cut by 3 bases, the J end by 6 bases, with 15 bases between. CDR3 sequence (DNA): TGTGCCAGCAGTGATCTGGAGGGGTGGGTCAATGAGCAGTTCTTC. Its translation: CASSDLEGWVNEQFF.